The 11 T cell receptor beta chains presented below share a single source sample, sequenced in a study of blood T cell repertoires in COVID-19 (dated by TCRdb to about 2020). Receptor amplification or capture employed the immunoSEQ multiplex PCR assay. TCRdb retrieved this table from immuneACCESS and kept in-frame rearrangements only. Not all clones are present; in checked studies, unresolved V genes account for under half, and no reason is known for the remainder. This sample holds roughly 230,000 clones; about 88% were observed only once. 6.6% of the sample belongs to the ten largest clones. Specimen: PBMCs or T cells enriched from blood (not recorded which). The receptor set was obtained from a woman between 45 and 65 years old who had been exposed to COVID-19.

CDR3 amino acids: CASIPISGSTDTQYF. DNA of the CDR3: TGTGCCAGCATACCTATTAGCGGGTCTACGGATACGCAGTATTTT. The chain links TRBV6-5 to TRBJ2-3; 7 nucleotides line up with TRBD2. V lost 7 bases to trimming and J lost 6 bases; unmatched junction nucleotides: 13. The CDR3 runs 15 residues. The germline CDR1 and CDR2 sequences are MNHEY and SVGAGI.

The V gene is TRBV30, the J gene TRBJ2-7; D is possibly TRBD1 (6 bases). The CDR3 totals 12 residues. The germline CDR1 and CDR2 sequences are GTSNPN and SVGIG (reference sequence). Trimming removed 4 bases from V and 2 bases from J, with 9 bases in between. The CDR3, as DNA: TGTGCCTGGAAACAGGGCACCTACGAGCAGTACTTC. This translates into CAWKQGTYEQYF. Variable domain in full (rest from reference TRBV30 and TRBJ2-7): SQTIHQWPATLVQPVGSPLSLECTVEGTSNPNLYWYRQAAGRGLQLLFYSVGIGQISSEVPQNLSASRPQDRQFILSSKKLLLSDSGFYLCAWKQGTYEQYFGPGTRLTVT.

V usage is TRBV23-1 and J usage is TRBJ1-2; D is unresolved. TRBV23-1 is an ORF for which the function is uncertain. The CDR3 covers 12 residues. V lost 3 bases and J lost 8, with 10 bases in between. CDR3 sequence reads: CASSHKEAGYTF. The CDR3 DNA is TGCGCCAGCAGTCATAAGGAGGCGGGCTACACCTTC.

CDR3 DNA sequence: TGTGCCAGCAGTCGGGACAGCTTGGCCTACGAGCAGTACTTC. Protein product: CASSRDSLAYEQYF. The chain uses TRBV6-2 or TRBV6-3 and TRBJ2-7, with TRBD1 matching over 7 bases. The ends lost 5 bases at V and 2 bases at J; junction bases unmatched: 6. From germline, CDR1 is MNHEY and CDR2 SVGEGT. This CDR3 comprises 14 residues.

The rearrangement joins TRBV27 to TRBJ1-2; D remains unclear. V was trimmed by 3 bases and J by 5 bases, leaving 10 bases between them. CDR1 and CDR2 from the germline V gene are MNHEY and SMNVEV (reference sequence). The CDR3 spans 13 residues. The CDR3 loop reads CASSLSRLYGYTF. The CDR3 bases are TGTGCCAGCAGTTTGTCTCGACTTTATGGCTACACCTTC.

The chain combines TRBV7-9 with TRBJ1-2; D gene ambiguous. The V gene lost 6 bases and the J gene lost 4 bases, with 21 bases spanning the gap. This CDR3 is built from 16 residues. Germline CDR1 reads SEHNR; CDR2 reads FQNEAQ (reference sequence). The CDR3 loop reads CASSPSAAGSRYGYTF. DNA of the CDR3: TGTGCCAGCAGTCCCTCGGCCGCAGGATCTCGCTATGGCTACACCTTC.

This chain connects TRBV25-1 to TRBJ1-4; tentatively, D is TRBD1 (5 bases). Germline V lookup: CDR1 MGHDK, CDR2 SYGVNS. V was clipped by 3 bases and J by 0 bases, with 11 bases between them. The CDR3 contains 16 residues. CDR3 nucleotide sequence: TGTGCCAGCAGTGACCCCGACAGCCCAACTAATGAAAAACTGTTTTTT. It codes for CASSDPDSPTNEKLFF.

The chain has TRBV11-2 and TRBJ1-5; D is uncertain. The V gene's germline CDR1 is SGHAT and CDR2 FQNNGV. V dropped 0 bases and J dropped 9 bases, with 9 bases sitting between them. This CDR3 has 13 residues. DNA for the CDR3: TGTGCCAGCAGCTTAGATCCCTCGGGGCCCCAGCATTTT. This sequence encodes CASSLDPSGPQHF.

The chain combines TRBV5-1 with TRBJ1-1, with 7 bases fitting TRBD1. The CDR3 loop spans 15 amino acids. Germline-derived CDR1 and CDR2 are SGHRS and YFSETQ. The ends lost 4 bases at V and 1 base at J; junction bases unmatched: 7. The CDR3 protein is CASSQATGTNTEAFF. The CDR3 DNA reads as TGCGCCAGCAGCCAGGCGACAGGGACGAACACTGAAGCTTTCTTT.

The rearrangement uses TRBV2 and TRBJ1-5, with 10 positions matching TRBD1. The CDR3 covers 15 residues. The ends lost 8 bases at V and 6 bases at J; junction bases unmatched: 10. CDR1 is SNHLY and CDR2 is FYNNEI in the germline V gene. The CDR3 DNA reads TGTGCCAGCCAACCCGGTAGACAGGGGGCTCAGCCCCAGCATTTT. It translates to CASQPGRQGAQPQHF. Complete variable domain (other parts from reference TRBV2 and TRBJ1-5): EPEVTQTPSHQVTQMGQEVILRCVPISNHLYFYWYRQILGQKVEFLVSFYNNEISEKSEIFDDQFSVERPDGSNFTLKIRSTKLEDSAMYFCASQPGRQGAQPQHFGDGTRLSIL.

The chain links TRBV7-2 to TRBJ2-1, with D tentatively TRBD1 (6 bases). V lost 3 bases, J lost 2 bases, and 14 bases lay in between. The CDR3 is made up of 16 amino acids. Germline lookup yields CDR1 SGHTA and CDR2 FQGNSA. This CDR3 reads CASSFPSGVAYNEQFF. CDR3 DNA sequence: TGTGCCAGCAGCTTTCCTTCAGGGGTCGCCTACAATGAGCAGTTCTTC. Complete variable domain (other parts from reference TRBV7-2 and TRBJ2-1): GAGVSQSPSNKVTEKGKDVELRCDPISGHTALYWYRQSLGQGLEFLIYFQGNSAPDKSGLPSDRFSAERTGGSVSTLTIQRTQQEDSAVYLCASSFPSGVAYNEQFFGPGTRLTVL.